Presented here are 31 T cell receptor beta chains from one specimen sequenced in a study of beta chain features in type 1 diabetes. Their cognate antigens are unknown. Notes on the study in general: Type 1 diabetes patients showed a moderate but significant shortening of TCRB CDR3s in all four CD4+ subsets.

Isolated RNA was reverse transcribed in full, so expressed TCRB transcripts were sequenced. Sequencing was performed with immunoSEQ multiplex PCR; in TCRdb, only in-frame clones are kept and a portion is missing. The sample holds 600,000 to 750,000 clones; over 10% are singletons and the top ten take 0.09% to 0.15%. The sequenced material came from naive CD4+ T cells from blood. These receptors all come from a man under 40 with type 1 diabetes.

The CDR3 here is CASSTLGRSYNEQFF. Here the CDR3 DNA reads TGCGCCAGCAGCACACTAGGGCGCTCCTACAATGAGCAGTTCTTC. The V gene is TRBV5-1, the J gene TRBJ2-1; D might be TRBD2 (5 bases). The CDR3 loop spans 15 amino acids. Germline V CDR1 and CDR2: SGHRS, YFSETQ. The V and J ends lost 4 bases and 0 bases respectively, with 11 bases between them.

There are a few counts of this clone. The rearrangement uses TRBV19 and TRBJ2-2; possibly TRBD2 for D (7 bases). Germline values: CDR1 LNHDA, CDR2 SQIVND (reference sequence). Trimming left V 6 bases short and J 4 bases short, with 18 bases between. CDR3 length: 16 amino acids. CDR3 in DNA: TGTGCCAGTAGCGGGGGGACAATCTCCTTCACCGGGGAGCTGTTTTTT. Its translation: CASSGGTISFTGELFF. The whole variable domain, filled in from reference TRBV19 and TRBJ2-2, reads DGGITQSPKYLFRKEGQNVTLSCEQNLNHDAMYWYRQDPGQGLRLIYYSQIVNDFQKGDIAEGYSVSREKKESFPLTVTSAQKNPTAFYLCASSGGTISFTGELFFGEGSRLTVL.

This clone was found a few times. V gene TRBV7-2 combines with J gene TRBJ2-7, with 7 bases fitting TRBD1. V shed 0 bases, J shed 0 bases, and the junction held 2 bases outside the gene matches. Germline assignment: CDR1 SGHTA and CDR2 FQGNSA. The CDR3 is made up of 15 amino acids. The DNA of the CDR3 is TGTGCCAGCAGCTTAGCGGGACAGAACTCCTACGAGCAGTACTTC. It encodes CASSLAGQNSYEQYF.

This rearrangement joins TRBV9 to TRBJ1-1; 8 nucleotides match TRBD1. The CDR3 runs to 15 residues. CDR1 and CDR2 from the germline V gene are SGDLS and YYNGEE. The trim removed 4 bases at V and 4 bases at J, leaving 9 bases unmatched. The CDR3 bases are TGTGCCAGCAGCCCCAATTACGGACAGGGCACTGAAGCTTTCTTT. Translating it yields CASSPNYGQGTEAFF. Full variable domain (rest looked up from reference TRBV9 and TRBJ1-1): DSGVTQTPKHLITATGQRVTLRCSPRSGDLSVYWYQQSLDQGLQFLIQYYNGEERAKGNILERFSAQQFPDLHSELNLSSLELGDSALYFCASSPNYGQGTEAFFGQGTRLTVV.

This clone came up a few times. The CDR3 spells CASETGLQETQYF. The CDR3 region has the DNA TGCGCCAGCGAAACAGGACTCCAAGAGACCCAGTACTTC. This chain uses TRBV5-1 with TRBJ2-5; the D gene could be TRBD1 or TRBD2 (5 bases each). This CDR3 has 13 amino acids. With 7 bases removed from V and 1 base from J, the gap between germline ends came to 11 bases. Germline CDR1 reads SGHRS; CDR2 reads YFSETQ.

The chain employs TRBV9 and TRBJ2-4; D might be TRBD1 (6 bases). V was shortened by 3 bases and J by 7 bases, with 17 bases between the two germline ends. The CDR3 consists of 15 residues. Germline V lookup: CDR1 SGDLS, CDR2 YYNGEE. The CDR3 DNA reads TGTGCCAGCAGCGGATCCACAGGGAGTAGGAACATTCAGTACTTC. It specifies CASSGSTGSRNIQYF.

The J gene is TRBJ2-7, the V gene TRBV2, with D maybe TRBD2 (6 bases). Germline CDR1 reads SNHLY; CDR2 reads FYNNEI. With 4 bases removed from V and 1 base from J, the gap between germline ends came to 14 bases. CDR3 length: 15 amino acids. The CDR3 bases are TGTGCCAGCAGTGGCTCCGGGACTGGGTCCTACGAGCAGTACTTC. Translated, it gives CASSGSGTGSYEQYF.

The V and J genes are TRBV13 and TRBJ1-4; D gene unclear. The germline V gene encodes CDR1 PRHDT and CDR2 FYEKMQ (reference sequence). CDR3 length: 15 residues. V shed 0 bases and J shed 4 bases, with 9 bases lying between them. The CDR3 region has the DNA TGTGCCAGCAGCTTAGGGGGATGGGGTAATGAAAAACTGTTTTTT. It specifies CASSLGGWGNEKLFF.

A few counts support this clone. The J gene is TRBJ1-1, the V gene TRBV7-3, with D possibly being TRBD1 (5 bases). CDR3 length: 15 amino acids. V was pared by 1 base and J by 2 bases, with 11 bases between. Germline assignment: CDR1 SGHTA and CDR2 FQGTGA. DNA for the CDR3: TGTGCCAGCAGCTTAAGGGGCCAGGGAAACACTGAAGCTTTCTTT. Protein: CASSLRGQGNTEAFF.

The rearrangement joins TRBV10-3 to TRBJ2-3; D is tentatively TRBD1 or TRBD2 (5 bases each). CDR3 length: 12 residues. Germline assignment: CDR1 ENHRY and CDR2 SYGVKD. V was clipped by 7 bases and J by 4 bases, with 9 bases between them. The CDR3 protein is CAIMGDADTQYF. The CDR3 coding sequence is TGTGCCATCATGGGGGACGCAGATACGCAGTATTTT.

The chain carries TRBV28 and TRBJ1-2; perhaps TRBD1 as D (6 bases). Trimming left V 5 bases short and J 2 bases short, with 9 bases between. CDR3 length equals 13 residues. Germline V gene data show CDR1 as MDHEN and CDR2 as SYDVKM. The CDR3 DNA is TGTGCCAGCAGTGAAGACAGGAACTATGGCTACACCTTC. Its protein is CASSEDRNYGYTF.

The chain has TRBV28 and TRBJ1-2; D is uncertain. The CDR3 loop spans 13 amino acids. The V end was cut by 2 bases, the J end by 3 bases, with 7 bases between. Germline V gene sequence: CDR1 MDHEN, CDR2 SYDVKM. The CDR3 DNA is TGTGCCAGCAGTTTAAAAGGGTACTATGGCTACACCTTC. It yields the protein CASSLKGYYGYTF.

This clone has more than one count but fewer than ten. The V call is TRBV5-1, the J call TRBJ2-5; weak D call: TRBD1 (6 bases). The CDR3 runs to 15 residues. Looked up from germline, CDR1 is SGHRS and CDR2 is YFSETQ. Trimming stripped 4 bases from V and 3 bases from J, with 16 bases between. The CDR3 here is CASSPNQGNEETQYF. The CDR3 nucleotides are TGCGCCAGCAGCCCGAATCAGGGGAATGAAGAGACCCAGTACTTC.

This clone turned up a few times. The chain links TRBV15 to TRBJ1-4; D ambiguous. Germline V lookup: CDR1 LNHNV, CDR2 YYDKDF (reference sequence). V shed 4 bases and J shed 5 bases, with 14 bases lying between them. The CDR3 contains 15 residues. CDR3 amino acids: CATSTLGGSNEKLFF. The CDR3, as DNA: TGTGCCACCAGCACGTTAGGAGGGTCAAATGAAAAACTGTTTTTT.

This clone has a handful of counts. This sample also contains other DNA sequences that code for the same CDR3. This chain connects TRBV29-1 to TRBJ2-5; tentatively, D is TRBD1 (6 bases). The CDR3 is 14 amino acids. V lost 2 bases and J lost 2, with 12 bases in between. Germline V lookup: CDR1 SQVTM, CDR2 ANQGSEA. The CDR3 coding sequence is TGCAGCGTTGAACCCGGACAGTATCAAGAGACCCAGTACTTC. This encodes CSVEPGQYQETQYF.

The gene calls are TRBV9 and TRBJ2-7; 11 bases fit TRBD2. The V segment lost 0 bases and the J segment 2 bases; nucleotides outside the gene matches: 10. The V gene's germline CDR1 is SGDLS and CDR2 YYNGEE. The CDR3 consists of 18 residues. CDR3 loop: CASSVGLTSGGITYEQYF. The DNA of the CDR3 is TGTGCCAGCAGCGTAGGTCTCACTAGCGGGGGTATTACCTACGAGCAGTACTTC.

The sample holds a few counts of this clone. The V gene is TRBV19, the J gene TRBJ2-4, with D possibly being TRBD1 (6 bases). The CDR3 extends over 15 amino acids. Germline values: CDR1 LNHDA, CDR2 SQIVND (reference sequence). Trimming cost V 4 bases and J 2 bases, with 12 bases left between them. The CDR3: CASSTLQGTKNIQYF. CDR3 DNA sequence: TGTGCCAGTAGTACCCTACAGGGTACCAAAAACATTCAGTACTTC.

This chain joins TRBV6-5 and TRBJ1-2; perhaps TRBD1 as D (6 bases). Germline CDR1 is MNHEY and CDR2 is SVGAGI. The CDR3 has 13 residues. The CDR3 sequence is CATGRGTNYGYTF. The CDR3 DNA follows: TGTGCGACAGGTCGCGGGACTAACTATGGCTACACCTTC.

This clone has just a few counts. CDR3 sequence reads: CASSLTGGVEAFF. The CDR3 DNA is TGTGCCAGCAGTTTGACAGGGGGAGTTGAAGCTTTCTTT. The V gene is TRBV5-6, the J gene TRBJ1-1, with 9 bases that match TRBD1. Trimming took 5 bases from V and 7 from J; bases not matched to a gene: 6. CDR1 is SGHDT and CDR2 is YYEEEE in the germline V gene. There are 13 residues in the CDR3.

The chain couples TRBV2 to TRBJ1-2; tentative D call: TRBD1 (5 bases). Germline loops: CDR1 SNHLY, CDR2 FYNNEI. V was cut by 4 bases and J by 7 bases, with 13 bases left in between. The CDR3 has 13 residues. CDR3 nucleotide sequence: TGTGCCAGCAGTGTAGGGACTCTCTCTGGCTACACCTTC. Its translation is CASSVGTLSGYTF. Full variable domain (missing parts from reference TRBV2 and TRBJ1-2): EPEVTQTPSHQVTQMGQEVILRCVPISNHLYFYWYRQILGQKVEFLVSFYNNEISEKSEIFDDQFSVERPDGSNFTLKIRSTKLEDSAMYFCASSVGTLSGYTFGSGTRLTVV.

This clone came up a few times. The sample has other DNA sequences that encode this CDR3 too. The genes are TRBV19 and TRBJ1-2; D remains unclear. Germline V gene data show CDR1 as LNHDA and CDR2 as SQIVND (reference sequence). The V gene lost 3 bases and the J gene lost 2 bases, with 7 bases spanning the gap. The CDR3 totals 13 residues. CDR3 nucleotide sequence: TGTGCCAGTAGTATTGTAGGGAACTATGGCTACACCTTC. It codes for CASSIVGNYGYTF.

This clone has only a few counts. The chain recombines TRBV20-1 with TRBJ2-3; unclear D gene. Germline assignment: CDR1 DFQATT and CDR2 SNEGSKA (reference sequence). The CDR3 extends over 11 amino acids. V was shortened by 5 bases and J by 6 bases, with 9 bases between the two germline ends. CDR3 region: CSAVVLDTQYF. DNA for the CDR3: TGCAGTGCTGTAGTTTTGGATACGCAGTATTTT.

The sample holds a few counts of this clone. This chain uses TRBV5-1 with TRBJ2-6; D remains ambiguous. Between the trimmed V and J ends, which lost 5 bases and 0 bases, there was a span of 6 bases. The CDR3 consists of 14 residues. CDR1 is SGHRS and CDR2 is YFSETQ in the germline V gene. CDR3 residues: CASRASSGANVLTF. The DNA of the CDR3 is TGCGCCAGCAGGGCAAGCTCTGGGGCCAACGTCCTGACTTTC.

There are a few counts of this clone. This chain links TRBV7-2 with TRBJ2-2, with D unresolved. This CDR3 is 17 amino acids long. Germline CDR1 is SGHTA and CDR2 is FQGNSA. V was shortened by 0 bases and J by 0 bases, with 11 bases between the two germline ends. CDR3 nucleotides: TGTGCCAGCAGCTTAGCGTCAGTGATAGCGAACACCGGGGAGCTGTTTTTT. Translating it yields CASSLASVIANTGELFF.

The rearrangement uses TRBV27 and TRBJ2-6; possible D gene TRBD1, 6 bases. CDR1 is MNHEY, CDR2 SMNVEV, per germline (reference sequence). This CDR3 region has 19 residues. V was trimmed by 5 bases and J by 0 bases, leaving 20 bases between them. The CDR3 DNA sequence: TGTGCCAGCAGTGATCACGCAGGGGCGGCCCGCTCTGGGGCCAACGTCCTGACTTTC. It codes for CASSDHAGAARSGANVLTF.

This clone was seen a few times. This rearrangement joins TRBV29-1 to TRBJ2-1, with D possibly matching TRBD2 (7 bases). The germline V and J ends were trimmed by 2 bases and 9 bases, with 23 bases remaining between them. This CDR3 has 16 amino acids. The germline CDR1 and CDR2 sequences are SQVTM and ANQGSEA. CDR3 region: CSVELGGGATSVEQFF. The DNA for the CDR3 is TGCAGCGTTGAATTAGGGGGGGGCGCGACATCAGTTGAGCAGTTCTTC.

V and J are TRBV29-1 and TRBJ1-2; D is ambiguous. CDR1 and CDR2 from the germline V gene are SQVTM and ANQGSEA. This CDR3 spans 12 amino acids. Trimming removed 7 bases from V and 5 bases from J, with 14 bases in between. The CDR3 DNA reads as TGCAGCGCCGATAGTAACACATATGGCTACACCTTC. As protein: CSADSNTYGYTF.

The chain links TRBV29-1 to TRBJ2-6; unclear D gene. CDR1 is SQVTM, CDR2 ANQGSEA, per germline. Trimming removed 1 base at V and 4 bases at J, with 8 bases between. The CDR3 sequence is 14 residues long. CDR3 region: CSVEGASGANVLTF. The DNA of the CDR3 is TGCAGCGTTGAAGGGGCTTCCGGGGCCAACGTCCTGACTTTC.

This clone was detected a few times. This sequence joins TRBV18 and TRBJ2-7, with 7 bases aligning to TRBD1. CDR1 is KGHSH, CDR2 LQKENI, per germline. This CDR3 is 14 amino acids long. V lost 5 bases and J lost 0; bases outside the gene matches: 4. DNA of the CDR3: TGTGCCAGCTCAGCCCGGGACAGCTCCTACGAGCAGTACTTC. Translation: CASSARDSSYEQYF. The entire variable domain, with the rest obtained from reference TRBV18 and TRBJ2-7, is as follows: NAGVMQNPRHLVRRRGQEARLRCSPMKGHSHVYWYRQLPEEGLKFMVYLQKENIIDESGMPKERFSAEFPKEGPSILRIQQVVRGDSAAYFCASSARDSSYEQYFGPGTRLTVT.

This clone was counted a few times. The genes are TRBV27 and TRBJ1-1; the D gene is possibly TRBD1 (6 bases). The CDR3 covers 13 residues. Germline-derived CDR1 and CDR2 are MNHEY and SMNVEV (reference sequence). V was trimmed by 4 bases and J by 7 bases, leaving 13 bases between them. CDR3: CASSSKQGREAFF. CDR3 nucleotides: TGTGCCAGCAGTTCCAAACAGGGTCGTGAAGCTTTCTTT.

V is TRBV9 and J is TRBJ2-2, with D perhaps matching TRBD1 (7 bases). The CDR3 loop spans 14 amino acids. The V end was cut by 4 bases, the J end by 13 bases, with 20 bases between. CDR1 SGDLS and CDR2 YYNGEE come from the germline V gene. The CDR3 protein is CASSRGDSQLRLFF. The CDR3 coding sequence is TGTGCCAGCAGCCGCGGGGACAGCCAACTTAGGCTGTTTTTT.